This TCR beta chain stems from a study of early T cells in non-severe SARS-CoV-2 infection. Germline lookup yields CDR1 MNHEY and CDR2 SVGEGT. J was trimmed by 9 bases and V by 2 bases; bases with no gene match: 9. The CDR3 spans 15 residues. Tagging with unique molecular identifiers was applied to individual cDNA molecules. One entry per CDR3 protein, called by TCRdb with MiXCR from the 5' RACE reads. The sample includes tens of thousands of distinct CDR3 sequences, 6.2% of them seen just once. The table lists this clonotype with many counts. This clonotype was sampled from an adult who was a healthcare worker with PCR-confirmed SARS-CoV-2 infection or an uninfected control (not recorded which). V is TRBV6-2 or TRBV6-3 and J is TRBJ2-1; TRBD2 matches at 8 bases. Sequenced sample: whole blood. DNA of the CDR3: TGTGCCAGCAGTTACCCCCCGGGGGGGCCGTTTGAGCAGTTCTTC. It encodes CASSYPPGGPFEQFF.